Described below is a single TCR beta chain sequence and its context. The table lists this clone with a count of one. It lacks a known antigen. Per-base qualities were not stored, and no clone one base away is much larger. The data originate from a study of cytomegalovirus exposure and HLA in healthy donors (TCRdb year 2017). At the level of the whole study: According to an earlier analysis of a few hundred of the donors, about 179 million T cells yielded roughly 110 million unique TCR beta sequences and about 280 Gb of sequence data. Approximately 330 gigabases of sequencing data and approximately 92 million unique TCR sequences made up an early release that covered 640 HLA-typed donors. Among the approximately 400 genotyped donors, around 81% belonged to the genetic ancestry cluster associated with self-reported Caucasian donors. The aim of the study was to test whether cataloging public T cell receptors could identify signatures of past pathogen exposure. The study profiled the T cell repertoires of some 610 subjects by immunosequencing and related them to cytomegalovirus serostatus. In addition to the first cohort of 666 subjects, a separate validation cohort of some 120 different subjects was used. To predict cytomegalovirus infection status, the study brought together high-throughput TCR immunosequencing, statistical association of individual TCRs with disease status, and machine learning. A later analysis re-analyzed previously published TCR beta repertoires from 660 or so donors and added high-resolution HLA genotyping to study TCR occurrence patterns. The later analysis used no new phenotypic data to find candidate immune exposures, relying instead on TCR beta sequences and their occurrence across donors. To decide whether each TCR beta V gene segment behaved as functional or pseudogenic, an earlier analysis of some 600 of the donors relied on high-throughput TCR beta sequencing. Donor age, sex, ethnicity and CMV serostatus were collected together with the repertoire data. A later genetic analysis took genome-wide SNP genotypes for about 55% of the 666 donors and used that subset as a discovery cohort. All discovery cohort repertoires had been generated on a single sequencing platform. HLA typing included class I and class II loci at four-digit resolution. Typing coverage differed by locus: A, B, C, DRB1 and DQB1 were typed in about 620-640 donors, DQA1 in approximately 520, DPA1 in 606, and DPB1 in just under 490. A few DR-DQ haplotypes were treated as single units for association and clustering because of strong linkage in the cohort. Among 300 to 500 genotyped donors of the cohort, an average of roughly 230,000 unique TCR beta nucleotide sequences was sequenced per donor, of which roughly 17% were non-productive. Study-wide findings and limitations: The earlier analysis of nearly 600 of the donors excluded approximately 17 rarely observed V segments, including chromosome 9 orphons, because counts were too low. When HLA alleles, especially DR and DQ, strongly co-occurred, TCR associations were difficult to assign to individual alleles. According to a later analysis, TCR association rates differed among HLA loci, with DRB1 alleles showing the most associated TCRs and HLA-C alleles showing the fewest. It was suggested by the authors that the approach could potentially be generalized to other disease states and immunological phenotypes. A later genetic analysis reported fewer N-insertions in productive TCRs among donors in an Asian-associated ancestry cluster than the roughly 670-donor mean. The cohort was sequenced for TCR beta chains only, and without alpha or paired-chain data the features that could be detected were limited. The 87-base-pair reads could not distinguish some IMGT-functional V segments, including TRBV6-2 and TRBV6-3, so those segments were excluded. Because some donors lacked HLA typing at each locus, the association tests relied only on the typed subset. Specific HLA alleles were associated with 15,000 to 20,000 TCR beta sequences at a false discovery rate of 0.05 in a later analysis. Three of the identified cytomegalovirus-associated TCR beta chains were confirmed in vitro to be specific for cytomegalovirus antigens. Roughly uniform sequencing depth across donors was assumed in presence/absence analyses, although this assumption may not hold. A later analysis reported that several top co-occurrence clusters appeared linked to parvovirus B19, influenza, CMV and Epstein-Barr virus. Most TCR sequences were seen in very few donors, while some public TCRs were found in many individuals. In a later analysis, HLA-associated TCR beta chains showed more clonal expansion and lower generation probabilities than non-associated chains that were equally common. V-gene and J-gene trimming of TCR beta chains was associated with a missense DCLRE1C variant in a later genetic analysis, and the association was replicated in an independent cohort. A total of 150 to 200 TCR beta chains were listed by the study as associated with cytomegalovirus. The sequencing pipeline was judged likely to have produced a cluster of highly shared sequence variants as a technical artifact. According to a later analysis, most CMV-associated TCR beta chains appeared to be HLA-restricted, and the HLA associations seemed to be driven largely by CMV exposure. A further reported finding was that TCR beta sequences accurately predicted the HLA-A and HLA-B alleles for most subjects in the first cohort. Cytomegalovirus status was reported to be diagnosed by the classifier with high specificity and sensitivity in both the original and validation cohorts. Linkage disequilibrium might explain the correlated functional status among segregating V segments, but an unknown experimental factor could not be excluded. The only immune exposure information available for the cohort was CMV serostatus. Broadly in line with IMGT annotations, most TCR beta V segments showed up in productive rearrangements about 87% or about 30% of the time in an earlier analysis of several hundred of the donors.

In total, approximately 700 healthy bone marrow donors made up the cohort. At the time of sampling, every cohort member was nominally healthy, though immune exposures that went unrecorded were likely present. The donor was CMV seropositive and was included in the group of 250 to 300 seropositive cohort members. A peripheral blood sample was collected from each donor, and TCR beta sequencing was performed on peripheral blood mononuclear cells. Genomic DNA extraction from the blood cell samples was performed with the Qiagen DNeasy Blood Extraction Kit. Inclusive of the bounding cysteine and phenylalanine, the CDR3 is 13 residues long. Just CDR3 DNA is preserved here, 39 bases in frame from base 1. CDR1 and CDR2 (MNHNS, SASEGT) derive from the germline V gene. Libraries were prepared through the immunoSEQ multiplex PCR assay. A mixture of 60 forward primers for TCR Vbeta segments and 13 reverse primers for TCR Jbeta segments was used in the multiplex PCR. Amplification of the CDR3 region of rearranged TCR beta genes was performed with a multiplex PCR assay on genomic DNA. The amplified TCR beta libraries were sequenced on the Illumina HiSeq System as 87-base-pair reads. The original pipeline was this. In a later analysis, around 80 million unique TCR beta chains were counted across the approximately 620 repertoires, and roughly 9.9 million of these chains were shared by at least two donors. To remove PCR and sequencing errors, raw reads were error-corrected and collapsed into unique sequences using a nearest-neighbor algorithm that merged closely related sequences. Alignment of CDR3 sequences to IMGT reference sequences was used to assign V, D and J gene segments. For a sequence to be retained, at least a six-nucleotide match to both a V gene segment and a J gene segment was required. Rearrangements were called productive when the CDR3 lacked stop codons and stayed in frame with V and J; all others were non-productive. Following IMGT convention, CDR3 was defined as the stretch from the second conserved V-encoded cysteine up to the conserved J-encoded phenylalanine. The earlier analysis of fewer than 700 of the donors excluded sequences that lacked an unambiguous match to a single V gene segment. An earlier analysis of 587 of the donors classified V segments as functional when productive rearrangements were above 56.7% and as segregating when the standard deviation between donors was above 5%. A statistical classification framework was built to diagnose cytomegalovirus status from the catalog of TCR beta chain sequences. In a later analysis, TCR nucleotide sequences were compared against IMGT/GENE-DB human TR gene sequences so that V and J genes could be assigned. In a later analysis, CDR3 sequences and most-parsimonious VDJ recombination scenarios were assigned using the TCRdist pipeline. In a later analysis, every TCR beta chain was defined by the combination of its CDR3 amino acid sequence and its V-gene family, and reads without a unique V-gene family were dropped. As a way to deal with suspected cross-contamination and a sequencing artifact, a later analysis dropped under 600 nucleotide sequences that were highly shared and had low generation probability. In a later analysis, a clonal expansion index for each public chain was calculated from normalized within-repertoire ranks of inferred template counts. In a later analysis, generation probabilities were computed with a VDJ recombination model fitted to out-of-frame rearrangements, and the resulting probabilities were checked against IGoR. In a later analysis, TCR-TCR, TCR-HLA and TCR-CMV co-occurrence was scored with hypergeometric tests, and a repertoire-size bias correction was applied to TCR pairs. False discovery rates were estimated in a later analysis by permuting HLA or CMV assignments 20 times. In a later analysis, co-occurring TCRs were grouped using DBSCAN, with TCRdist sequence similarity added in when clustering inside HLA-allele-positive subsets. Co-occurrence clustering excluded repertoires with fewer than 30,000 or more than 120,000 public chains, plus five with anomalous nucleotide sharing. This immuneACCESS table, as held by TCRdb, lists in-frame sequences with V and J called but not all clones. Of the missing ones, under half trace to an unresolved V gene in checked studies; the others have no known cause. That table is the source of V, J and clone size, and D and trimming were worked out from the DNA. The sample table contains 110,000 to 150,000 clones; only one count was recorded for about 71% of them. 2.1% of the sample rests with the top ten.

This chain is built from TRBV6-1 and TRBJ2-7, with 7 junctional bases fitting TRBD1. The sequencing input was PBMCs. The TCR was taken from a woman between 55 and 75 years old in good health and CMV-seropositive. In nucleotides, the sequence is TGTGCTCCAGAGAGACAGGGAGCCTACGAGCAGTACTTC. Translated, this gives CAPERQGAYEQYF.